A single sample is the source of the 25 T cell receptor beta chains below, sequenced in a study of blood T cell repertoires in COVID-19. Using immunoSEQ multiplex PCR, the repertoire was profiled, and TCRdb retains in-frame clones only, with some absent. The repertoire holds tens of thousands of clones, with about 89% as singletons. Input material: peripheral blood. These receptor sequences come from a human donor with acute or convalescent COVID-19. The donor label of this sample is uncertain.

This clone was recorded once. This sequence joins TRBV30 and TRBJ1-4, with 7 bases matching TRBD1. V dropped 3 bases and J dropped 5; count of bases not matched to a gene: 12. Germline V lookup: CDR1 GTSNPN, CDR2 SVGIG (reference sequence). The CDR3 loop spans 16 amino acids. CDR3 nucleotide sequence: TGTGCCTGGAGGGGAGACGTGGGACAGCGAAATGAAAAACTGTTTTTT. This sequence encodes CAWRGDVGQRNEKLFF.

The V gene is TRBV12-3 or TRBV12-4, the J gene TRBJ2-7; unclear D gene. Trimming pared 5 bases from V and 7 bases from J, leaving 9 bases between. CDR3 size: 11 residues. CDR3 DNA sequence: TGTGCCAGCAGTGGCTTCGGGGAGCAGTACTTC. Its translation is CASSGFGEQYF.

The V and J genes are TRBV6-5 and TRBJ1-2; TRBD1 might be the D (5 bases). V was pared by 2 bases and J by 4 bases, with 11 bases between. The CDR3 has 14 amino acids. Germline V CDR1 and CDR2: MNHEY, SVGAGI. The CDR3, as DNA: TGTGCCAGCAGTTACATCCAGGGAGGCTATGGCTACACCTTC. Protein product: CASSYIQGGYGYTF.

The J gene is TRBJ1-2, the V gene TRBV11-2; the D gene is possibly TRBD1 (5 bases). CDR3 size: 14 residues. The germline CDR1 and CDR2 sequences are SGHAT and FQNNGV. Trimming left V 2 bases short and J 3 bases short, with 10 bases between. The CDR3 DNA is TGTGCCAGCAGCTTACAGGGCTATGACTATGGCTACACCTTC. Translated, it gives CASSLQGYDYGYTF.

The chain uses TRBV7-8 and TRBJ2-2, with 7 bases aligning to TRBD1. J lost 3 bases, V lost 4 bases, and 11 bases had no gene match. This CDR3 is 17 amino acids long. Germline loops: CDR1 SGHVS, CDR2 FQNEAQ. This CDR3 is CASSSRKQGLHTGELFF. The CDR3 nucleotides read TGTGCCAGCAGCTCCAGGAAACAGGGGCTCCACACCGGGGAGCTGTTTTTT.

The rearrangement uses TRBV18 and TRBJ2-1; the D gene is possibly TRBD2 (6 bases). Germline V lookup: CDR1 KGHSH, CDR2 LQKENI. V lost 8 bases to trimming and J lost 6 bases, with 23 bases between them. This CDR3 is 16 amino acids long. This CDR3 reads CASPPEGKTLSNEQFF. The DNA of the CDR3 is TGTGCCAGCCCCCCGGAGGGCAAAACCCTAAGCAATGAGCAGTTCTTC.

V and J are TRBV4-1 and TRBJ1-6; no clear D. Per the germline V gene, CDR1 is MGHRA and CDR2 is YSYEKL. V gave up 0 bases and J gave up 10 bases, with 13 bases separating them. This CDR3 contains 15 residues. The DNA of the CDR3 is TGCGCCAGCAGCCAAGATTGGGAGGCGGGCTCACCCCTCCACTTT. Amino acids: CASSQDWEAGSPLHF.

V gene TRBV7-8 combines with J gene TRBJ1-1; 8 nucleotides line up with TRBD1. CDR1 is SGHVS, CDR2 FQNEAQ, per germline. The CDR3 is 15 amino acids. V dropped 2 bases and J dropped 4; count of bases not matched to a gene: 6. The CDR3 here is CASSLYTGGGTEAFF. The CDR3 coding sequence is TGTGCCAGCAGCTTATACACAGGGGGAGGCACTGAAGCTTTCTTT.

The chain uses TRBV28 and TRBJ2-7; maybe TRBD1 (6 bases). The CDR3 is 13 residues long. Trimming took 6 bases from V and 6 from J, leaving 15 bases between them. Germline loops: CDR1 MDHEN, CDR2 SYDVKM. Here the CDR3 DNA reads TGTGCCAGCAGCAATCAAGGGGGTTTCGAGCAGTACTTC. Residues: CASSNQGGFEQYF.

A single count supports this clone. The chain couples TRBV7-9 to TRBJ1-2, with 7 bases fitting TRBD1. V dropped 1 base and J dropped 3; count of bases not matched to a gene: 5. Germline CDR1 and CDR2: SEHNR and FQNEAQ (reference sequence). CDR3 size: 15 residues. The CDR3, as DNA: TGTGCCAGCAGCTTAGTCCAGGGGGTTGACTATGGCTACACCTTC. Translating it yields CASSLVQGVDYGYTF.

The rearrangement links TRBV24-1 to TRBJ2-2, with 10 bases that match TRBD1. Unmatched junction bases numbered 3, after V lost 4 bases and J lost 5 bases. The CDR3 loop spans 15 amino acids. Looked up from germline, CDR1 is KGHDR and CDR2 is SFDVKD. DNA for the CDR3: TGTGCCACCAGTGACGGGGGACAGGGGACCGGGGAGCTGTTTTTT. It is translated as CATSDGGQGTGELFF.

This rearrangement joins TRBV7-2 to TRBJ2-6; TRBD1 matches 7 bases. Germline trimming cut 5 bases from V and 0 bases from J; bases unmatched to any gene: 13. Per germline, CDR1 SGHTA and CDR2 FQGNSA. This CDR3 contains 19 residues. Written as DNA, the CDR3 is TGTGCCAGCAGCCGGACCCGGACAGGAAGTTTCTCTGGGGCCAACGTCCTGACTTTC. As protein: CASSRTRTGSFSGANVLTF.

The chain uses TRBV5-4 and TRBJ1-2, with 7 positions matching TRBD1. CDR1 and CDR2 (germline): SGHNT, YYREEE (reference sequence). V lost 4 bases, J lost 1 base, and 13 bases stayed unmatched. The CDR3 is 17 residues long. The CDR3 coding sequence is TGTGCCAGCAGCAACAGGGGAATCCGTTGGCATAACTATGGCTACACCTTC. Translation: CASSNRGIRWHNYGYTF.

This clone was counted once. The CDR3 bases are TGTGCCTGGAGTGTACTTGACAGGGGGGACGAGCAGTACTTC. This sequence encodes CAWSVLDRGDEQYF. J is TRBJ2-7 and V is TRBV30; 9 bases map to TRBD1. The CDR3 totals 14 residues. Germline trimming cut 0 bases from V and 5 bases from J; bases unmatched to any gene: 5. Per germline, CDR1 GTSNPN and CDR2 SVGIG (reference sequence). The whole variable domain, remainder taken from reference TRBV30 and TRBJ2-7, is SQTIHQWPATLVQPVGSPLSLECTVEGTSNPNLYWYRQAAGRGLQLLFYSVGIGQISSEVPQNLSASRPQDRQFILSSKKLLLSDSGFYLCAWSVLDRGDEQYFGPGTRLTVT.

The chain uses TRBV24-1 and TRBJ2-5; TRBD2 agrees at 14 bases. This CDR3 is 15 amino acids long. V shed 5 bases and J 5 bases; nucleotides not matched to a gene: 3. The V gene's germline CDR1 is KGHDR and CDR2 SFDVKD. The CDR3 DNA reads as TGTGCCACCAGTGCGGGACTAGCGGGGGTGGAGACCCAGTACTTC. The encoded protein is CATSAGLAGVETQYF.

The chain uses TRBV6-5 and TRBJ2-1, with D hard to call. Trimming removed 7 bases from V and 1 base from J, with 8 bases in between. The CDR3 has 13 amino acids. Germline V gene lookup returns CDR1 MNHEY and CDR2 SVGAGI. The CDR3, as DNA: TGTGCCAGCAATGGCGGTTCCTACAATGAGCAGTTCTTC. This codes for CASNGGSYNEQFF.

This clone turned up a few times. The chain employs TRBV6-1 and TRBJ2-7; 10 bases are a match to TRBD1. This CDR3 is 14 amino acids long. Per the germline V gene, CDR1 is MNHNS and CDR2 is SASEGT. V shed 2 bases and J 4 bases; nucleotides not matched to a gene: 2. CDR3 nucleotide sequence: TGTGCCAGCAGTGAACCGGGACAGGGGTACGAGCAGTACTTC. Its translation is CASSEPGQGYEQYF.

The chain links TRBV6-5 to TRBJ2-5, with D perhaps matching TRBD1 (6 bases). This CDR3 has 12 residues. From germline, CDR1 is MNHEY and CDR2 SVGAGI. Trimming shortened V by 5 bases and J by 5 bases, and 9 bases separated the two germline ends. The CDR3 DNA follows: TGTGCCAGCAGTACGAGGGGGGAGACCCAGTACTTC. Translation gives CASSTRGETQYF.

V gene TRBV19 combines with J gene TRBJ1-1; no definite D call. The length of the CDR3 is 14 residues. Germline V lookup: CDR1 LNHDA, CDR2 SQIVND (reference sequence). The ends were cut back, 1 base at V and 3 bases at J, with 9 bases in the middle. CDR3 in DNA: TGTGCCAGTAGTATAGTTGACATCTACACTGAAGCTTTCTTT. Protein: CASSIVDIYTEAFF.

This rearrangement joins TRBV24-1 to TRBJ2-3; D unclear. The germline CDR1 and CDR2 sequences are KGHDR and SFDVKD. V lost 1 base and J 2 bases, leaving 9 bases between the germline ends. This CDR3 is built from 15 residues. The CDR3 DNA sequence: TGTGCCACCAGTGATTTTAGTCACTACACAGATACGCAGTATTTT. It is translated as CATSDFSHYTDTQYF.

The chain links TRBV6-5 to TRBJ1-2; D might be TRBD1 (5 bases). Trimming shortened V by 6 bases and J by 12 bases, and 23 bases separated the two germline ends. Germline V lookup: CDR1 MNHEY, CDR2 SVGAGI. The CDR3 has 14 amino acids. CDR3 sequence (DNA): TGTGCCAGCAGGCCACAGGCCTGGGTGAGGATGCACACCTTC. This translates into CASRPQAWVRMHTF.

The rearrangement uses TRBV3-1 (or the pseudogene TRBV3-2) and TRBJ2-1; 9 bases align to TRBD2. The CDR3 spans 16 residues. The V gene's germline CDR1 is LGHDT and CDR2 YNNKEL (reference sequence). V dropped 4 bases and J dropped 8; count of bases not matched to a gene: 12. CDR3 sequence: CASSPSGAGGFDEQFF. The CDR3 region has the DNA TGTGCCAGCAGCCCCTCGGGAGCGGGGGGATTCGATGAGCAGTTCTTC.

This clone was counted a single time. This rearrangement joins TRBV7-2 to TRBJ2-5, with D possibly being TRBD2 (5 bases). V shed 1 base and J shed 5 bases, with 17 bases lying between them. CDR1 and CDR2 from the germline V gene are SGHTA and FQGNSA. The CDR3 spans 16 residues. CDR3 sequence: CASSLDVGVARETQYF. In nucleotides, the CDR3 is TGTGCCAGCAGCTTAGATGTCGGGGTAGCGCGGGAGACCCAGTACTTC.

The CDR3 region has the DNA TGCAGTGACAACGGGAGGACTGAAGCTTTCTTT. Residues: CSDNGRTEAFF. This chain links TRBV20-1 with TRBJ1-1, with D hard to call. The CDR3 sequence is 11 residues long. Trimming removed 7 bases at V and 5 bases at J, with 11 bases between. Germline values: CDR1 DFQATT, CDR2 SNEGSKA (reference sequence).

The chain recombines TRBV7-2 with TRBJ2-5, with 10 bases aligning to TRBD2. CDR3 size: 15 residues. V lost 3 bases and J lost 5; bases outside the gene matches: 6. Germline V lookup: CDR1 SGHTA, CDR2 FQGNSA. CDR3 nucleotides: TGTGCCAGCAGCTTGCAGCGGGGGGGCCGGGAGACCCAGTACTTC. It codes for CASSLQRGGRETQYF.